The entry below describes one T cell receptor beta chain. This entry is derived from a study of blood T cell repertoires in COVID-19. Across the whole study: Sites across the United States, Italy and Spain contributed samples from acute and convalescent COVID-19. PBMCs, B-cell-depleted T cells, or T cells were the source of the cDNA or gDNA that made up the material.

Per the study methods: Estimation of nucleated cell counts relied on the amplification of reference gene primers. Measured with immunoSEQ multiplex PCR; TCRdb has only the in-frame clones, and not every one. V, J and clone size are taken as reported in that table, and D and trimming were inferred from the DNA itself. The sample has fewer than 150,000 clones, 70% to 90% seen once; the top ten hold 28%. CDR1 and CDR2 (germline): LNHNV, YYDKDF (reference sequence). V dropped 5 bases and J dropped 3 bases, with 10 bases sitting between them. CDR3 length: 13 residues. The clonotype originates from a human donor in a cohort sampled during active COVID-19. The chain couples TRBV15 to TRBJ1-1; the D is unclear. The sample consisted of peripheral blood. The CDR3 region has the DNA TGTGCCACCAGCTTTGGAGAGGACACTGAAGCTTTCTTT. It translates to CATSFGEDTEAFF.